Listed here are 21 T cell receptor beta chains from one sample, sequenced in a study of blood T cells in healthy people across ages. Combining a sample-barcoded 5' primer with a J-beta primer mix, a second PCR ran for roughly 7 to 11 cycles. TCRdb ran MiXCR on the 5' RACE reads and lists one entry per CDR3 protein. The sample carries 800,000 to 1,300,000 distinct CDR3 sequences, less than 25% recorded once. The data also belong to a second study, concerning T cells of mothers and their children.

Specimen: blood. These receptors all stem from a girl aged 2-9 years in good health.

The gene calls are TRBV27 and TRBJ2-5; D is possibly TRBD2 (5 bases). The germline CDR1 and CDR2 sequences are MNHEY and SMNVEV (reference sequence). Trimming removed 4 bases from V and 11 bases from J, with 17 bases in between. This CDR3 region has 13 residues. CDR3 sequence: CASSSGLEWEQYF. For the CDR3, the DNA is TGTGCCAGCAGTTCCGGACTGGAGTGGGAGCAGTACTTC.

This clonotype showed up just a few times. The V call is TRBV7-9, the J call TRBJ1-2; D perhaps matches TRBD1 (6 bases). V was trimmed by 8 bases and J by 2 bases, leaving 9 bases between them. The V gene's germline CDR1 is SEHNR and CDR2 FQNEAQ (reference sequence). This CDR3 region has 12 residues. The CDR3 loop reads CASQGKNYGYTF. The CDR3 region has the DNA TGTGCCAGCCAGGGGAAGAACTATGGCTACACCTTC.

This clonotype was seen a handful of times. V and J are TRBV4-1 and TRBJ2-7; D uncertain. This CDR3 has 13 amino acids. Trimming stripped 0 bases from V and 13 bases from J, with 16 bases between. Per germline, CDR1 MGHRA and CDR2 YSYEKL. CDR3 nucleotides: TGCGCCAGCAGCCAAGAAGTCTACACCGCTGGCTACTTC. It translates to CASSQEVYTAGYF.

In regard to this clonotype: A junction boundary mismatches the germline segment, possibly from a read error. The CDR3 DNA is TGCAGAGTTGGTCTTAGGGCCGGGAGCTCCTACAATGAGCAGTTCTTC. Amino acid sequence: CRVGLRAGSSYNEQFF. The chain is built from TRBV29-1 and TRBJ2-1, with D maybe TRBD2 (6 bases). The length of the CDR3 is 16 residues. Per germline, CDR1 SQVTM and CDR2 ANQGSEA.

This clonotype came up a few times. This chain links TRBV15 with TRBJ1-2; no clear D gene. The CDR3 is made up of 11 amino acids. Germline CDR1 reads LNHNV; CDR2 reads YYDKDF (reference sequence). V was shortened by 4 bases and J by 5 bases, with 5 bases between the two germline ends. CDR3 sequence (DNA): TGTGCCACCAGCAAAGGTTATGGCTACACCTTC. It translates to CATSKGYGYTF.

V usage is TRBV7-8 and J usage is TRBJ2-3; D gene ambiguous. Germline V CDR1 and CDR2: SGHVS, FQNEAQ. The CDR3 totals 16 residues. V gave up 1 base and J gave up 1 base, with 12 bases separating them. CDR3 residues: CASSLDGAAGTDTQYF. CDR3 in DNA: TGTGCCAGCAGCTTAGACGGCGCGGCTGGCACAGATACGCAGTATTTT. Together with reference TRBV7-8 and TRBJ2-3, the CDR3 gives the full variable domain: GAGVSQSPRYKVAKRGQDVALRCDPISGHVSLFWYQQALGQGPEFLTYFQNEAQLDKSGLPSDRFFAERPEGSVSTLKIQRTQQEDSAVYLCASSLDGAAGTDTQYFGPGTRLTVL.

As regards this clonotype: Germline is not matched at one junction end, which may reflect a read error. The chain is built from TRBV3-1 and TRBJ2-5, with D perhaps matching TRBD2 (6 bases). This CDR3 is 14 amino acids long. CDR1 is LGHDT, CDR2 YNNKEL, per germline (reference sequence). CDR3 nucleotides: TGTGCCAGCAGTCGGGGCGGGGACCAAGAGACCCATTACTTC. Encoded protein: CASSRGGDQETHYF.

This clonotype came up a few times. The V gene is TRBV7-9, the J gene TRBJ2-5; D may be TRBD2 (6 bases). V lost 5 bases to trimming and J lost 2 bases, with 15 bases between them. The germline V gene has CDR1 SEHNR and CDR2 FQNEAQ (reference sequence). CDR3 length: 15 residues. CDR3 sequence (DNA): TGTGCCAGCAGCCTACGGACTACCCGACAAGAGACCCAGTACTTC. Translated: CASSLRTTRQETQYF.

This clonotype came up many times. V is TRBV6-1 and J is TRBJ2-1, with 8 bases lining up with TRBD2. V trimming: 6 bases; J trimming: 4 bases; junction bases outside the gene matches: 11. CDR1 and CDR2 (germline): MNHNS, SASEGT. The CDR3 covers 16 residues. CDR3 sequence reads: CASSRRGAGGYNEQFF. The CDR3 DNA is TGTGCCAGCAGCCGCCGAGGGGCGGGGGGTTACAATGAGCAGTTCTTC.

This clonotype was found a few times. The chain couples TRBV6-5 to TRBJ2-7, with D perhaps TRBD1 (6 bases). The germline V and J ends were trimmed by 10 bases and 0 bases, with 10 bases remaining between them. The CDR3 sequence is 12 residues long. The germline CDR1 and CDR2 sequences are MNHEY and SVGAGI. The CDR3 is CATGRGSYEQYF. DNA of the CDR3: TGTGCCACGGGCAGGGGCTCCTACGAGCAGTACTTC.

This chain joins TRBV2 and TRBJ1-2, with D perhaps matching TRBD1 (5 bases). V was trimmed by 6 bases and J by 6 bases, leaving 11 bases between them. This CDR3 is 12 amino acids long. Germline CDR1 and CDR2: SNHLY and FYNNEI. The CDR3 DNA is TGTGCCAGCAGGGAGACAGCCCATGGCTACACCTTC. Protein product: CASRETAHGYTF.

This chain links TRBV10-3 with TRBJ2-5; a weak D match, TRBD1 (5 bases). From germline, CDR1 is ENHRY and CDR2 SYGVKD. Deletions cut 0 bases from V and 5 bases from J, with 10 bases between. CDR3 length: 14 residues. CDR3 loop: CAISESGQIETQYF. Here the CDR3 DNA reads TGTGCCATCAGTGAGTCTGGACAAATTGAGACCCAGTACTTC.

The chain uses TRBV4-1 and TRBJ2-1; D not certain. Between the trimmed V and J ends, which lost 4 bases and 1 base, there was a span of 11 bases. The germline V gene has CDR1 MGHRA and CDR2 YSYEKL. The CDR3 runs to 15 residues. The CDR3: CASSPQRLSYNEQFF. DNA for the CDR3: TGCGCCAGCAGCCCCCAACGACTTTCCTACAATGAGCAGTTCTTC.

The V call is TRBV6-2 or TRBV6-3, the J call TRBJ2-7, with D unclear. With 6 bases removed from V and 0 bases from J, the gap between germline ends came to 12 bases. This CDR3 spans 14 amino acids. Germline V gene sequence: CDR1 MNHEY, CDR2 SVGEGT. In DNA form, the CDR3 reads TGTGCCAGCAGGCGCGGCATACTCTCCTACGAGCAGTACTTC. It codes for CASRRGILSYEQYF.

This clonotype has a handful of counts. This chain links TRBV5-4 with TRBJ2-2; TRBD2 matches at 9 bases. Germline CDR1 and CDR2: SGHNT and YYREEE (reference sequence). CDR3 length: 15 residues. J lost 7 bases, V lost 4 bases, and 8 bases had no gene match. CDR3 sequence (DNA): TGTGCCAGCAGCCTCATAGCGGGAGTCGGCGGGGAGCTGTTTTTT. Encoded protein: CASSLIAGVGGELFF. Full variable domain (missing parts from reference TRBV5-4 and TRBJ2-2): ETGVTQSPTHLIKTRGQQVTLRCSSQSGHNTVSWYQQALGQGPQFIFQYYREEENGRGNFPPRFSGLQFPNYSSELNVNALELDDSALYLCASSLIAGVGGELFFGEGSRLTVL.

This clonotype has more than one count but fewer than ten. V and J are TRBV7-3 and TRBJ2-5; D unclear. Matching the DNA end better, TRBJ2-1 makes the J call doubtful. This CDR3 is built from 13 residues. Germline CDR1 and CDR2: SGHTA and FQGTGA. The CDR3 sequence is CASRLETYNEQFF. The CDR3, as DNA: TGTGCCAGCAGACTCGAAACTTACAATGAGCAGTTCTTC.

This CDR3 reads CASSLAENSPLHF. The CDR3 DNA reads TGTGCCAGCAGCTTAGCTGAGAATTCACCCCTCCACTTT. The V gene is TRBV7-9, the J gene TRBJ1-6, with unresolved D. This CDR3 is built from 13 residues. The V gene's germline CDR1 is SEHNR and CDR2 FQNEAQ (reference sequence). The V gene lost 0 bases and the J gene lost 7 bases, with 4 bases spanning the gap.

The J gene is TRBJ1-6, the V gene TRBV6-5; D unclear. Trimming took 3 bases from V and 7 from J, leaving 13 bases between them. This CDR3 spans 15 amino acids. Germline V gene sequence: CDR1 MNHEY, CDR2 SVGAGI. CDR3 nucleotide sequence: TGTGCCAGCAGTTATTCCAGAGGGTCCAATTCACCCCTCCACTTT. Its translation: CASSYSRGSNSPLHF.

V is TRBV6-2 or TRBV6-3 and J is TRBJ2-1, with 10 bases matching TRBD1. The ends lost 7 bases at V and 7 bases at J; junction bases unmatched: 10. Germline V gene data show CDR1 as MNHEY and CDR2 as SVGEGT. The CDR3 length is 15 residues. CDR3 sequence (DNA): TGTGCCAGCAAACAGACAGGGGGCGATATAAATGAGCAGTTCTTC. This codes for CASKQTGGDINEQFF.

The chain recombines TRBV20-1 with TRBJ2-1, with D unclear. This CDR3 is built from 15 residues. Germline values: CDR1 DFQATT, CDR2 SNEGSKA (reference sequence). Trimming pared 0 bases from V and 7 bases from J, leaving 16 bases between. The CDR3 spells CSARDLELGSNEQFF. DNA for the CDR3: TGCAGTGCTAGAGATCTTGAGTTAGGTTCTAATGAGCAGTTCTTC.

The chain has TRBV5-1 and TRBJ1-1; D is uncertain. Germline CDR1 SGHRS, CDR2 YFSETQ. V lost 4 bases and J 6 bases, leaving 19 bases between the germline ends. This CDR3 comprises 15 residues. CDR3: CASSQMPFRWPEAFF. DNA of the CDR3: TGCGCCAGCAGCCAAATGCCCTTTAGGTGGCCTGAAGCTTTCTTT.